The rows below give T cell receptor beta chains drawn from one sample of a study of CD8 T cells in Susac syndrome. TCRdb fed the immunoSEQ multiplex PCR reads into MiXCR, producing one record per CDR3 protein. The table lists 95,000 to 150,000 distinct CDR3 sequences, approximately 96% of them singletons, with 0.11% to 0.15% in the top ten. The source material was CD4+ T cells from PBMCs. The receptors come from a human donor with Susac syndrome. Both conserved end residues are part of each CDR3. The D gene is left open where the match is weak.

J: TRBJ2-1
D: NA
V: TRBV7-8
CDR3: CASSLQGTRAYNEQFF
DNA: TGTGCCAGCAGCTTACAGGGGACGAGGGCCTACAATGAGCAGTTCTTC

J: TRBJ1-5
D: TRBD1
V: TRBV20-1
CDR3: CSARDTQPGQGSQPQHF
DNA: TGCAGTGCTAGAGATACCCAACCGGGACAGGGGAGTCAGCCCCAGCATTTT

J: TRBJ2-3
D: NA
V: TRBV11-2
CDR3: CASSLEPAGLTQYF
DNA: TGTGCCAGCAGCTTAGAGCCCGCGGGTCTTACGCAGTATTTT

J: TRBJ2-2
D: NA
V: TRBV6-5
CDR3: CASNPGRANTGELFF
DNA: TGTGCCAGCAACCCCGGAAGAGCGAACACCGGGGAGCTGTTTTTT

J: TRBJ2-2
D: NA
V: TRBV7-9
CDR3: CASDMQSGNTGELFF
DNA: TGTGCCAGCGACATGCAGTCCGGTAACACCGGGGAGCTGTTTTTT

J: TRBJ1-5
D: NA
V: TRBV29-1
CDR3: CSVCPRKGGQPQHF
DNA: TGCAGCGTTTGCCCCAGAAAAGGGGGTCAGCCCCAGCATTTT

J: TRBJ2-1
D: TRBD2
V: TRBV24-1
CDR3: CATSEQSGRVYNEQFF
DNA: TGTGCCACCAGTGAGCAAAGCGGGAGGGTCTACAATGAGCAGTTCTTC

J: TRBJ1-5
D: NA
V: TRBV25-1
CDR3: CASSWGRQPQHF
DNA: TGTGCCAGCAGTTGGGGACGGCAGCCCCAGCATTTT

J: TRBJ1-2
D: NA
V: TRBV15
CDR3: CATSRDGYGYTF
DNA: TGTGCCACCAGCAGAGACGGCTATGGCTACACCTTC

J: TRBJ1-5
D: TRBD1
V: TRBV5-1
CDR3: CASSLDGQGDQPQHF
DNA: TGCGCCAGCAGCCTGGATGGACAGGGGGATCAGCCCCAGCATTTT

J: TRBJ2-7
D: NA
V: TRBV9
CDR3: CASSVSGHYGEQYF
DNA: TGTGCCAGCAGCGTTTCAGGACATTATGGCGAGCAGTACTTC

J: TRBJ2-7
D: TRBD1
V: TRBV30
CDR3: CAWSPGTGGYEQYF
DNA: TGTGCCTGGAGTCCCGGGACAGGGGGCTACGAGCAGTACTTC

J: TRBJ2-1
D: NA
V: TRBV2
CDR3: CASRHPHPNALRFF
DNA: TGTGCCAGCAGACACCCCCACCCCAACGCGCTTCGGTTCTTC

J: TRBJ2-1
D: TRBD2
V: TRBV3-1
CDR3: CASSQQLAGYNEQFF
DNA: TGTGCCAGCAGCCAACAACTAGCGGGGTACAATGAGCAGTTCTTC

J: TRBJ2-1
D: NA
V: TRBV9
CDR3: CASSSQAANNEQFF
DNA: TGTGCCAGCAGCTCCCAAGCGGCCAACAATGAGCAGTTCTTC

J: TRBJ2-7
D: TRBD2
V: TRBV6-5
CDR3: CASSGLAGGTYEQYF
DNA: TGTGCCAGCAGTGGACTAGCGGGGGGAACCTACGAGCAGTACTTC

J: TRBJ1-1
D: NA
V: TRBV19
CDR3: CASGTLEAFF
DNA: TGTGCCAGCGGGACCCTTGAAGCTTTCTTT

J: TRBJ1-5
D: NA
V: TRBV2
CDR3: CASRSQYSNQPQHF
DNA: TGTGCCAGCAGAAGCCAGTATAGCAATCAGCCCCAGCATTTT

J: TRBJ2-1
D: NA
V: TRBV27
CDR3: CASVDDEQFF
DNA: TGTGCCAGCGTTGACGATGAGCAGTTCTTC

J: TRBJ1-4
D: NA
V: TRBV5-1
CDR3: CASSLEGPIGEKLFF
DNA: TGCGCCAGCAGCTTGGAGGGGCCCATAGGGGAAAAACTGTTTTTT